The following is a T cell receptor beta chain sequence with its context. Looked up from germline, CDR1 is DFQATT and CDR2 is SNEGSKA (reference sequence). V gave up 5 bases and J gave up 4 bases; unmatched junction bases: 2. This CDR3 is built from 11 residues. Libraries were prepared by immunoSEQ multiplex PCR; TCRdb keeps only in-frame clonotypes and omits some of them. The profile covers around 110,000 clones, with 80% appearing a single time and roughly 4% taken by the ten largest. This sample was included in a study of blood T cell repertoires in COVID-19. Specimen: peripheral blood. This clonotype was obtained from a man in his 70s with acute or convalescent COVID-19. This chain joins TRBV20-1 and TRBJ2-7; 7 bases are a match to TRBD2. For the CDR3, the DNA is TGCAGTGCTGGACTAGGTTACGAGCAGTACTTC. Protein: CSAGLGYEQYF.